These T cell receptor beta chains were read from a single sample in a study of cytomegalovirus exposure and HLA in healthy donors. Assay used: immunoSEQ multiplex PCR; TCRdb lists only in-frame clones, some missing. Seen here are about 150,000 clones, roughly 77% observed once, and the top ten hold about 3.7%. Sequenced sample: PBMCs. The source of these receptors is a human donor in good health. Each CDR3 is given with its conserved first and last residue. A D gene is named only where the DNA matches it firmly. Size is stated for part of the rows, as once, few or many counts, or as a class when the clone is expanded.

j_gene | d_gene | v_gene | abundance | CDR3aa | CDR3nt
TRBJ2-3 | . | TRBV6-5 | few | CAAAIAESTDTQYF | TGTGCCGCCGCGATAGCGGAAAGCACAGATACGCAGTATTTT
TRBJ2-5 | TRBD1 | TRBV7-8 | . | CASSLLTGGKETQYF | TGTGCCAGCAGCTTATTGACAGGGGGCAAAGAGACCCAGTACTTC
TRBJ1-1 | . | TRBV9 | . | CASSVEKAGGAFF | TGTGCCAGCAGCGTAGAAAAGGCGGGGGGAGCTTTCTTT
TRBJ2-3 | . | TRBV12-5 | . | CASGFDRYTDTQYF | TGTGCTAGTGGTTTCGACAGATACACAGATACGCAGTATTTT
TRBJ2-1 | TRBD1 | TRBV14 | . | CASRGAGTGHNEQFF | TGTGCCAGCAGGGGGGCAGGGACAGGGCACAATGAGCAGTTCTTC
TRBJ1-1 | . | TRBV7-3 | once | CASSFLGGEAFF | TGTGCCAGCAGCTTCTTAGGAGGGGAAGCTTTCTTT
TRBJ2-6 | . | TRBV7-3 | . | CASKGQSSGANVLTF | TGTGCCAGCAAGGGACAAAGCTCTGGGGCCAACGTCCTGACTTTC
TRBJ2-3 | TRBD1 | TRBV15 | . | CATSSDRGPSTDTQYF | TGTGCCACCAGCAGTGACAGGGGCCCTAGCACAGATACGCAGTATTTT
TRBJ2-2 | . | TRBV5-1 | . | CASSLFAGATGELFF | TGCGCCAGCAGCTTGTTCGCAGGGGCCACCGGGGAGCTGTTTTTT
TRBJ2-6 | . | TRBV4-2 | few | CASSQAWGTGANVLTF | TGTGCCAGCAGCCAAGCGTGGGGCACTGGGGCCAACGTCCTGACTTTC
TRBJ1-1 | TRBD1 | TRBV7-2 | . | CASSLFGTGMNTEAFF | TGTGCCAGCAGCTTATTTGGGACAGGCATGAACACTGAAGCTTTCTTT
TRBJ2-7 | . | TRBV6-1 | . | CASSEGDSSYEQYF | TGTGCCAGCAGTGAAGGTGACAGTTCCTACGAGCAGTACTTC
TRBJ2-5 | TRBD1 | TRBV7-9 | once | CASSSGQLPQYF | TGTGCCAGCAGCTCGGGACAGTTGCCCCAATACTTC